One sample yielded the 25 T cell receptor beta chains listed below, sequenced in a study of cytomegalovirus exposure and HLA in healthy donors. Primers: 60 Vbeta forward and 13 Jbeta reverse. Sequencing used immunoSEQ multiplex PCR; TCRdb keeps in-frame clones, though not all of them. This sample has about 150,000 clones, with approximately 80% found just once. The sequenced sample consisted of PBMCs. The origin of the receptors is a man aged 35 to 55 in good health and CMV-seronegative.

J is TRBJ1-3 and V is TRBV27, with 10 bases aligning to TRBD1. CDR1 is MNHEY and CDR2 is SMNVEV in the germline V gene (reference sequence). Losses at the gene ends were 5 bases for V and 4 bases for J; bases not matched to a gene: 8. This CDR3 is 16 amino acids long. The CDR3 sequence: CASSRSGTGVGNTIYF. The DNA for the CDR3 is TGTGCCAGCAGTCGATCGGGGACAGGGGTAGGAAACACCATATATTTT.

This sequence joins TRBV18 and TRBJ2-7, with D possibly TRBD1 on 6 matching bases. Between the trimmed V and J ends, which lost 3 bases and 3 bases, there was a span of 12 bases. The CDR3 is 14 residues long. Per the germline V gene, CDR1 is KGHSH and CDR2 is LQKENI. This chain's CDR3 is CASSPGARGYEQYF. DNA for the CDR3: TGTGCCAGCTCACCGGGAGCCAGGGGCTACGAGCAGTACTTC.

Comment on this clone: In the same sample, other DNA sequences code for this CDR3. V gene TRBV6-5 combines with J gene TRBJ2-7; 9 bases fit TRBD2. Trimming cost V 0 bases and J 0 bases; bases outside gene matches: 3. The length of the CDR3 is 16 residues. The germline gives CDR1 MNHEY, CDR2 SVGAGI. In DNA, the CDR3 is TGTGCCAGCAGTTACTCCTTAGCGGGAGCCTCCTACGAGCAGTACTTC. Translated, it gives CASSYSLAGASYEQYF.

Notes on this clone: Other DNA sequences in this sample translate to the same CDR3. The chain joins TRBV19 to TRBJ1-1; 10 nucleotides line up with TRBD1. Germline V gene data show CDR1 as LNHDA and CDR2 as SQIVND (reference sequence). V dropped 1 base and J dropped 8; count of bases not matched to a gene: 1. This CDR3 has 13 residues. The CDR3 coding sequence is TGTGCCAGTAGTATAGGACAGGGGGCCGAAGCTTTCTTT. Its protein is CASSIGQGAEAFF.

The chain carries TRBV5-4 and TRBJ2-7; tentative D call: TRBD2 (5 bases). CDR3 size: 14 residues. Trimming shortened V by 4 bases and J by 0 bases, and 11 bases separated the two germline ends. Germline V gene sequence: CDR1 SGHNT, CDR2 YYREEE (reference sequence). CDR3 sequence (DNA): TGTGCCAGCAGCACCCGCGGGTACTCCTACGAGCAGTACTTC. Encoded protein: CASSTRGYSYEQYF.

The chain combines TRBV15 with TRBJ2-1; 9 bases fit TRBD2. Losses at the gene ends were 0 bases for V and 7 bases for J; bases not matched to a gene: 10. CDR1 is LNHNV, CDR2 YYDKDF, per germline (reference sequence). The CDR3 sequence is 17 residues long. CDR3 nucleotides: TGTGCCACCAGCAGAGATATAGGGCTAGCGGGGACGAATGAGCAGTTCTTC. This sequence encodes CATSRDIGLAGTNEQFF.

The chain joins TRBV2 to TRBJ2-2, with D uncertain. The germline gives CDR1 SNHLY, CDR2 FYNNEI. This CDR3 is 13 amino acids long. The V end lost 1 base, the J end lost 4 bases, and 4 bases lay between the germline ends. CDR3 coding DNA: TGTGCCAGCAGTGAAGGCAGCACCGGGGAGCTGTTTTTT. This translates into CASSEGSTGELFF.

The chain has TRBV9 and TRBJ2-1; TRBD2 aligns across 14 bases. The V gene end was trimmed by 4 bases and the J gene end by 7 bases; junction bases not matched to a gene: 4. Germline-derived CDR1 and CDR2 are SGDLS and YYNGEE. This CDR3 region has 15 residues. CDR3 sequence: CASSQWTSGRNEQFF. DNA for the CDR3: TGTGCCAGCAGCCAATGGACTAGCGGGAGGAATGAGCAGTTCTTC.

For the CDR3, the DNA is TGTGCCAGCAGCCTTGGGACTAGCGCTAGCACAGATACGCAGTATTTT. Translating it yields CASSLGTSASTDTQYF. The gene calls are TRBV4-2 and TRBJ2-3, with 10 bases aligning to TRBD2. Trimming removed 4 bases from V and 0 bases from J; junction bases left unmatched: 4. Germline CDR1 reads LGHNA; CDR2 reads YNFKEQ. This CDR3 spans 16 amino acids.

The J gene is TRBJ1-4, the V gene TRBV7-9; the D gene is possibly TRBD1 (5 bases). Germline V gives CDR1 SEHNR, CDR2 FQNEAQ (reference sequence). The CDR3 consists of 13 residues. V shed 3 bases and J shed 7 bases, with 9 bases lying between them. CDR3: CASSLGRVEKLFF. The CDR3 nucleotides are TGTGCCAGCAGCTTGGGCAGGGTTGAAAAACTGTTTTTT.

The chain recombines TRBV2 with TRBJ1-5; 8 bases fit TRBD1. This CDR3 has 12 residues. The V segment lost 9 bases and the J segment 5 bases; nucleotides outside the gene matches: 3. CDR1 SNHLY and CDR2 FYNNEI come from the germline V gene. The DNA of the CDR3 is TGTGCCAGGGAGACAGGGGATCAGCCCCAGCATTTT. As protein: CARETGDQPQHF. Complete variable domain (other parts from reference TRBV2 and TRBJ1-5): EPEVTQTPSHQVTQMGQEVILRCVPISNHLYFYWYRQILGQKVEFLVSFYNNEISEKSEIFDDQFSVERPDGSNFTLKIRSTKLEDSAMYFCARETGDQPQHFGDGTRLSIL.

This clone was counted only a few times. The V gene is TRBV6-1, the J gene TRBJ2-3; TRBD1 agrees at 8 bases. Germline values: CDR1 MNHNS, CDR2 SASEGT. The length of the CDR3 is 16 residues. V shed 0 bases and J 2 bases; nucleotides not matched to a gene: 4. The CDR3 region is CASSEAAGGPTDTQYF. In nucleotides, the CDR3 is TGTGCCAGCAGTGAAGCGGCAGGGGGCCCCACAGATACGCAGTATTTT.

This sequence joins TRBV10-3 and TRBJ1-5; tentatively, D is TRBD1 (5 bases). V was cut by 0 bases and J by 2 bases, with 11 bases left in between. The length of the CDR3 is 16 residues. Germline lookup yields CDR1 ENHRY and CDR2 SYGVKD. CDR3 region: CAISESAGGGNQPQHF. CDR3 DNA: TGTGCCATCAGTGAGTCAGCGGGGGGGGGCAATCAGCCCCAGCATTTT.

V gene TRBV19 combines with J gene TRBJ2-2; D gene uncertain. Germline lookup yields CDR1 LNHDA and CDR2 SQIVND (reference sequence). The CDR3 extends over 15 amino acids. The ends were cut back, 3 bases at V and 5 bases at J, with 13 bases in the middle. CDR3 region: CASSIPYGETGELFF. CDR3 nucleotide sequence: TGTGCCAGTAGTATCCCCTACGGAGAGACCGGGGAGCTGTTTTTT.

The gene calls are TRBV2 and TRBJ2-5; D call uncertain. Matching the DNA end better, TRBJ2-7 makes the J call doubtful. Per germline, CDR1 SNHLY and CDR2 FYNNEI. This CDR3 is built from 12 residues. The chain's CDR3 is CASSAPSYEQYF. The CDR3 region has the DNA TGTGCCAGCAGTGCCCCGAGCTACGAGCAGTACTTC.

The chain is built from TRBV5-4 and TRBJ2-7; D gene unclear. The V gene lost 1 base and the J gene lost 6 bases, with 5 bases spanning the gap. The CDR3 runs 11 residues. CDR1 and CDR2 from the germline V gene are SGHNT and YYREEE (reference sequence). Here the CDR3 reads CASSLNLEQYF. CDR3 coding DNA: TGTGCCAGCAGCTTGAATCTCGAGCAGTACTTC.

This chain connects TRBV10-3 to TRBJ2-5; no definite D call. Trimming cost V 2 bases and J 2 bases, with 12 bases left between them. The germline V gene encodes CDR1 ENHRY and CDR2 SYGVKD. The CDR3 loop spans 15 amino acids. CDR3 nucleotide sequence: TGTGCCATCAGTGAGCCCGCCGGGTTACAAGAGACCCAGTACTTC. Translating it yields CAISEPAGLQETQYF.

This clone occurred once. The chain links TRBV19 to TRBJ1-2, with 11 positions matching TRBD1. CDR3 size: 15 residues. Losses at the gene ends were 3 bases for V and 5 bases for J; bases not matched to a gene: 5. Germline values: CDR1 LNHDA, CDR2 SQIVND (reference sequence). CDR3 loop: CASSISGTGGYGYTF. The CDR3, as DNA: TGTGCCAGTAGTATTAGCGGGACAGGGGGGTATGGCTACACCTTC. Full variable domain (missing parts from reference TRBV19 and TRBJ1-2): DGGITQSPKYLFRKEGQNVTLSCEQNLNHDAMYWYRQDPGQGLRLIYYSQIVNDFQKGDIAEGYSVSREKKESFPLTVTSAQKNPTAFYLCASSISGTGGYGYTFGSGTRLTVV.

This chain connects TRBV5-6 to TRBJ2-5; 8 nucleotides line up with TRBD1. CDR1 and CDR2 (germline): SGHDT, YYEEEE. The CDR3 runs to 14 residues. Trimming removed 0 bases from V and 5 bases from J; junction bases left unmatched: 3. CDR3 region: CASSLDRGSETQYF. Written as DNA, the CDR3 is TGTGCCAGCAGCTTGGACAGGGGGTCTGAGACCCAGTACTTC.

This chain links TRBV4-1 with TRBJ2-1; 7 bases are a match to TRBD2. Unmatched junction bases numbered 6, after V lost 0 bases and J lost 1 base. Looked up from germline, CDR1 is MGHRA and CDR2 is YSYEKL. The CDR3 totals 17 residues. Written as DNA, the CDR3 is TGCGCCAGCAGCCAAGAAGGGAGGGGTGCGTCCTACAATGAGCAGTTCTTC. Amino acids: CASSQEGRGASYNEQFF.

This sequence joins TRBV6-5 and TRBJ2-7; D may be TRBD1 (5 bases). The germline gives CDR1 MNHEY, CDR2 SVGAGI. The CDR3 extends over 13 amino acids. V was pared by 0 bases and J by 7 bases, with 10 bases between. The CDR3 nucleotides are TGTGCCAGCAGTTACTCGACAGTGCGAGAGCAGTACTTC. Protein: CASSYSTVREQYF.

This clone was observed once. The chain couples TRBV28 to TRBJ2-7; D may be TRBD1 (5 bases). Looked up from germline, CDR1 is MDHEN and CDR2 is SYDVKM. The CDR3 runs to 15 residues. V lost 3 bases, J lost 2 bases, and 14 bases lay in between. CDR3 residues: CASSFRGERTYEQYF. CDR3 DNA sequence: TGTGCCAGCAGTTTTAGGGGCGAGAGGACCTACGAGCAGTACTTC. Drawing the rest from reference TRBV28 and TRBJ2-7, the complete variable domain is DVKVTQSSRYLVKRTGEKVFLECVQDMDHENMFWYRQDPGLGLRLIYFSYDVKMKEKGDIPEGYSVSREKKERFSLILESASTNQTSMYLCASSFRGERTYEQYFGPGTRLTVT.

This clone was detected only a few times. The chain recombines TRBV4-3 with TRBJ2-3, with TRBD2 matching over 9 bases. CDR1 is LGHNA, CDR2 YSLEER, per germline. The junction had 5 bases not matched to a gene; V was cut back by 1 base and J by 0 bases. The CDR3 sequence is 17 residues long. In nucleotides, the CDR3 is TGCGCCAGCAGCCAAGCCCCTCTAGCGGGGAGCACAGATACGCAGTATTTT. Its translation: CASSQAPLAGSTDTQYF.

This chain connects TRBV7-9 to TRBJ2-3; D is undetermined. From germline, CDR1 is SEHNR and CDR2 FQNEAQ (reference sequence). This CDR3 is 16 amino acids long. The ends were cut back, 2 bases at V and 0 bases at J, with 12 bases in the middle. The CDR3 DNA is TGTGCCAGCAGCTTATACAGACATACTAGCACAGATACGCAGTATTTT. Its translation is CASSLYRHTSTDTQYF.

The genes are TRBV27 and TRBJ1-6; TRBD1 is a possible D gene (6 bases). Germline V gives CDR1 MNHEY, CDR2 SMNVEV (reference sequence). The V and J ends lost 6 bases and 5 bases respectively, with 14 bases between them. This CDR3 region has 15 residues. CDR3 region: CASRADSVNNSPLHF. The CDR3 nucleotides are TGTGCCAGCAGGGCGGACAGCGTCAATAATTCACCCCTCCACTTT.